This TCR beta chain was captured in a study of T-cell reconstitution after alpha-beta-depleted transplantation in children. This sample's TCRbeta library carried unique molecular identifier barcodes. TCRdb reanalysed the PCR reads using MiXCR and keeps one entry per CDR3 protein. The sample consists of 230,000 or so distinct CDR3 sequences, more than 10% of them appearing once. This clonotype was recorded many times. Germline V gives CDR1 DFQATT, CDR2 SNEGSKA (reference sequence). Germline trimming cut 5 bases from V and 4 bases from J; bases unmatched to any gene: 6. This CDR3 is 14 amino acids long.

This TCR was recovered from a human donor who donated a stem cell graft to a child with acute lymphoblastic leukemia. The sample was PBMCs from the stem cell graft donor, taken from the stem cell graft. The V gene is TRBV20-1, the J gene TRBJ2-2; 8 nucleotides align to TRBD2. The CDR3 bases are TGCAGTGCTCCGGGGGGGGCAGTCACCGGGGAGCTGTTTTTT. Encoded protein: CSAPGGAVTGELFF.